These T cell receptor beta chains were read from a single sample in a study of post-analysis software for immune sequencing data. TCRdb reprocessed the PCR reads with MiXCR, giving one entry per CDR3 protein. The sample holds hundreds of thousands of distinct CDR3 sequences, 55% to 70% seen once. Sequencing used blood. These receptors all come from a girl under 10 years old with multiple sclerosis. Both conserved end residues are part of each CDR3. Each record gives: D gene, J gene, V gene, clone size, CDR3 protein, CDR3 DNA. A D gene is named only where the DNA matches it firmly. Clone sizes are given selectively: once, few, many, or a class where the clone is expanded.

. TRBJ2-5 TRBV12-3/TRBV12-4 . CASSRRDGETQYF TGTGCCAGCAGTCGACGGGATGGAGAGACCCAGTACTTC
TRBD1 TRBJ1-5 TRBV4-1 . CASSQPTGGRGQPQHF TGCGCCAGCAGCCAACCGACAGGGGGAAGGGGTCAGCCCCAGCATTTT
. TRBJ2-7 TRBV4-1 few CASSQEGSLSSYEQYF TGCGCCAGCAGCCAAGAAGGCAGCCTAAGCTCCTACGAGCAGTACTTC
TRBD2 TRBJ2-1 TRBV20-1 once CSARTPWTSGYNEQFF TGCAGTGCTAGAACACCTTGGACTAGCGGATACAATGAGCAGTTCTTC
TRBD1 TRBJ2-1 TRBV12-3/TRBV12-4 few CASSRGDRANEQFF TGTGCCAGCAGTCGAGGAGACAGGGCAAATGAGCAGTTCTTC
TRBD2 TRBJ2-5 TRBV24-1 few CATSDFGDYMETQYF TGTGCCACCAGTGATTTTGGGGACTACATGGAGACCCAGTACTTC
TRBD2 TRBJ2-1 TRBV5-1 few CASSLAGTSGPYNEQFF TGCGCCAGCAGCTTGGCCGGGACTAGCGGACCCTACAATGAGCAGTTCTTC
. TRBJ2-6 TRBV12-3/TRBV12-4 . CASSSPDVGPGANVLTF TGTGCCAGCAGTTCTCCGGACGTTGGTCCCGGGGCCAACGTCCTGACTTTC
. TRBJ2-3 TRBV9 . CASSVLHTDTQYF TGTGCCAGCAGCGTCTTGCACACAGATACGCAGTATTTT
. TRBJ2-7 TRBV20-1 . CSARGPEAQKPYEQYF TGCAGTGCTAGGGGGCCCGAGGCCCAGAAGCCCTACGAGCAGTACTTC
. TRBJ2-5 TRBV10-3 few CAISESTGLQETQYF TGTGCCATCAGTGAATCCACAGGGCTCCAAGAGACCCAGTACTTC
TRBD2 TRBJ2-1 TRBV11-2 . CASRASGSPFNEQFF TGTGCCAGCAGGGCTAGCGGGAGTCCTTTCAATGAGCAGTTCTTC